The clone carrying this T cell receptor (beta chain) appeared many times. With 6 bases clipped from V and 8 bases from J, the junction kept 6 bases outside the gene matches. The CDR3 extends over 14 amino acids. Preparation of the TCRbeta library was carried out with unique molecular identifiers. TCRdb reprocessed the PCR reads with MiXCR, giving one entry per CDR3 protein. The sample lists some 200,000 distinct CDR3 sequences; approximately 9.7% were seen once. These data come from a study of T-cell reconstitution after alpha-beta-depleted transplantation in children. This TCR was sampled from a human donor who donated a stem cell graft to a child with SCID. The material sequenced was PBMCs from the stem cell graft donor, taken from the stem cell graft. The chain combines TRBV12-3 or TRBV12-4 with TRBJ1-4; 10 bases match TRBD1. The CDR3 coding sequence is TGTGCCAGCAGATCCCGGGACAGGGGAGAAAAACTGTTTTTT. This translates into CASRSRDRGEKLFF.